This T cell receptor beta chain derives from a study of CD8+CD57+ T cells in acquired aplastic anemia. The V gene's germline CDR1 is LNHNV and CDR2 YYDKDF (reference sequence). This CDR3 is 15 amino acids long. About this clonotype: The junction departs from the called germline gene at one end, perhaps through a read error.

TCR beta VDJ combinations and CDR3 sequences were profiled from genomic DNA. In TCRdb, the reads were re-called with MiXCR into one record per CDR3 protein. The table has some 410,000 distinct CDR3 sequences, around 72% seen once. The sequenced sample was sorted CD4+, CD8+, or CD8+CD57+ T cells (not recorded which) from PBMCs. This receptor was taken from a human donor in good health, serving as a control. V and J are TRBV15 and TRBJ1-6; D may be TRBD1 (5 bases). The CDR3 loop reads CASSRDRGGNSPHHF. CDR3 coding DNA: TGCGCCAGCAGCAGGGATAGGGGAGGGAATTCACCCCACCACTTT.